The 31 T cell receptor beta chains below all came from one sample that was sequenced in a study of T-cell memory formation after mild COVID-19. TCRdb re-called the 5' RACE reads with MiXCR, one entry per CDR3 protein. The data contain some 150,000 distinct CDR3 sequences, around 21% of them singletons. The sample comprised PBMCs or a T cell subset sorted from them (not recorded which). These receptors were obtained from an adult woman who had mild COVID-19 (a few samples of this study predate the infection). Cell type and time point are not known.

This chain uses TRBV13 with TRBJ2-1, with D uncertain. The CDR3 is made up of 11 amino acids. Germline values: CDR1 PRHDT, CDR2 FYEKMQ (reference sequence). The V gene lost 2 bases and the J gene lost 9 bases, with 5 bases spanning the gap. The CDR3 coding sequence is TGTGCCAGCAGCTTATTAAGTGAGCAGTTCTTC. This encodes CASSLLSEQFF.

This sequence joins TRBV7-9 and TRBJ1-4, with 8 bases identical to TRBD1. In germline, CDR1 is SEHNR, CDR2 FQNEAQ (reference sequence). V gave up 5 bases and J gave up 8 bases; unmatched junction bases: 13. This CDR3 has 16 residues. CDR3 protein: CASSIPGQGNSEKLFF. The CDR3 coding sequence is TGTGCCAGCAGCATCCCAGGACAGGGTAATAGCGAAAAACTGTTTTTT.

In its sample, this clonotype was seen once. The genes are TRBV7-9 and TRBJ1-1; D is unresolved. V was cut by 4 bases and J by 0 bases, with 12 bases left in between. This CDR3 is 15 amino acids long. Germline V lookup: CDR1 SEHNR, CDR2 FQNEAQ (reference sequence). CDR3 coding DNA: TGTGCCAGCAGCTCGGTAAAAGGATTGAACACTGAAGCTTTCTTT. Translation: CASSSVKGLNTEAFF. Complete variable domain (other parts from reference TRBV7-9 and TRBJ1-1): DTGVSQNPRHKITKRGQNVTFRCDPISEHNRLYWYRQTLGQGPEFLTYFQNEAQLEKSRLLSDRFSAERPKGSFSTLEIQRTEQGDSAMYLCASSSVKGLNTEAFFGQGTRLTVV.

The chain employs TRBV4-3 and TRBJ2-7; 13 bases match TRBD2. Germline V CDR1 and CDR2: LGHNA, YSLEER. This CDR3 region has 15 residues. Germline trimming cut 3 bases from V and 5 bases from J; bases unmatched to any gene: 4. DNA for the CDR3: TGCGCCAGCAGCCAGTCACTAGCGGGAGGGGACGAGCAGTACTTC. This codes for CASSQSLAGGDEQYF.

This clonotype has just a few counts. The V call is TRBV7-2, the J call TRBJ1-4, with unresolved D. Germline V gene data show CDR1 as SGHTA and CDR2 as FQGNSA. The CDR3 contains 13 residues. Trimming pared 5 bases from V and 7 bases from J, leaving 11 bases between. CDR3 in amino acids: CASSRRTSEKLFF. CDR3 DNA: TGTGCCAGCAGCCGGAGGACGAGTGAAAAACTGTTTTTT.

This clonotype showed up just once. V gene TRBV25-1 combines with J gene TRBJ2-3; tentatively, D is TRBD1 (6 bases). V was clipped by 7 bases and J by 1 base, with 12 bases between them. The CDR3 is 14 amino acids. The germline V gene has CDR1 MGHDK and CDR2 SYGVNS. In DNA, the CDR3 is TGTGCCAGCACATCAGGGGCTGGCACAGATACGCAGTATTTT. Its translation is CASTSGAGTDTQYF.

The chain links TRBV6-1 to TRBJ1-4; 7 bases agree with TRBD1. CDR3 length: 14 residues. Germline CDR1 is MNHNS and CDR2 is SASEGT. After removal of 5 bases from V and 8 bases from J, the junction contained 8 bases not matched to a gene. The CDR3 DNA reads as TGTGCCAGCAGTAGTTCCAGGGGGAGAGAAAAACTGTTTTTT. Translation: CASSSSRGREKLFF.

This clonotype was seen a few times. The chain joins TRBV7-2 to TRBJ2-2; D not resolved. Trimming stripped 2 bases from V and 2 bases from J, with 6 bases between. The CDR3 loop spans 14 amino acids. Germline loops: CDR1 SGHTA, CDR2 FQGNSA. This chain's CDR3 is CASSLRVNTGELFF. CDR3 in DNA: TGTGCCAGCAGCTTAAGAGTTAACACCGGGGAGCTGTTTTTT.

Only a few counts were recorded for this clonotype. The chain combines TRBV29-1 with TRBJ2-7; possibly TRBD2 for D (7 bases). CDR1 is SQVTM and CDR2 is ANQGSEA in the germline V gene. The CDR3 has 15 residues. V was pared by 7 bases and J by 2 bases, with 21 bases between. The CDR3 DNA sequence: TGCAGCGCCAGAGGGGGGGGCGAAGGAACCTACGAGCAGTACTTC. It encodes CSARGGGEGTYEQYF.

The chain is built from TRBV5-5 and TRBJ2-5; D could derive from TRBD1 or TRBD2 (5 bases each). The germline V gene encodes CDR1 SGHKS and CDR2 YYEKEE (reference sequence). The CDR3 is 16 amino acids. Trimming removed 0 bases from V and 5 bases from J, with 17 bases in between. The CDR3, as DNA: TGTGCCAGCAGCTTGGCGGGACCCCCTGCTGGGGAGACCCAGTACTTC. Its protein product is CASSLAGPPAGETQYF. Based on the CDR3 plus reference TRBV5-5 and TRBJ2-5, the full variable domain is DAGVTQSPTHLIKTRGQQVTLRCSPISGHKSVSWYQQVLGQGPQFIFQYYEKEERGRGNFPDRFSARQFPNYSSELNVNALLLGDSALYLCASSLAGPPAGETQYFGPGTRLLVL.

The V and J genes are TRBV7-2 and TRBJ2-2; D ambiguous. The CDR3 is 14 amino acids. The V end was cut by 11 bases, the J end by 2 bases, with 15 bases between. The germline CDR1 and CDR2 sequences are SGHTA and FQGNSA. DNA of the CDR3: TGTGCCCACGGGCTGCAGCAAAACACCGGGGAGCTGTTTTTT. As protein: CAHGLQQNTGELFF. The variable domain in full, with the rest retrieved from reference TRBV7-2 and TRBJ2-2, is GAGVSQSPSNKVTEKGKDVELRCDPISGHTALYWYRQSLGQGLEFLIYFQGNSAPDKSGLPSDRFSAERTGGSVSTLTIQRTQQEDSAVYLCAHGLQQNTGELFFGEGSRLTVL.

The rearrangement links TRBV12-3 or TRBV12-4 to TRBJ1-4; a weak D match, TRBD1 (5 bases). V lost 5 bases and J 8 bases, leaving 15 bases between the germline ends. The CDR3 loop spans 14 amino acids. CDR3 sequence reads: CASSPGALREKLFF. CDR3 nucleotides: TGTGCCAGCAGTCCCGGGGCGCTTCGGGAAAAACTGTTTTTT.

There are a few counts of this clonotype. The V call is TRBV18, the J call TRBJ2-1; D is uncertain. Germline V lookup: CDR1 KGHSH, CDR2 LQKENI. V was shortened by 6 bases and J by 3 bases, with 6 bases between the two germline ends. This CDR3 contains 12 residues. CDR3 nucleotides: TGTGCCAGCTCTTACAACTACAATGAGCAGTTCTTC. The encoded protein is CASSYNYNEQFF.

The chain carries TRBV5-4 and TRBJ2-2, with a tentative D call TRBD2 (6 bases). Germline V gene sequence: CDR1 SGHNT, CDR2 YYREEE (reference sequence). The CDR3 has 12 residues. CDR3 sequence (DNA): TGTGTAGCGGCAGGGAGCACCGGGGAGCTGTTTTTT. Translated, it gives CVAAGSTGELFF.

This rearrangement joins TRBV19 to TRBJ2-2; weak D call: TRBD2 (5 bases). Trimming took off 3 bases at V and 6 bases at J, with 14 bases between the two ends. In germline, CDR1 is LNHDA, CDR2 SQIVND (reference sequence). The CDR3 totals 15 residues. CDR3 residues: CASSIPRRGSGELFF. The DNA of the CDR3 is TGTGCCAGTAGTATCCCCCGCAGAGGGTCCGGGGAGCTGTTTTTT. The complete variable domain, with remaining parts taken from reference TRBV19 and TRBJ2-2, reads DGGITQSPKYLFRKEGQNVTLSCEQNLNHDAMYWYRQDPGQGLRLIYYSQIVNDFQKGDIAEGYSVSREKKESFPLTVTSAQKNPTAFYLCASSIPRRGSGELFFGEGSRLTVL.

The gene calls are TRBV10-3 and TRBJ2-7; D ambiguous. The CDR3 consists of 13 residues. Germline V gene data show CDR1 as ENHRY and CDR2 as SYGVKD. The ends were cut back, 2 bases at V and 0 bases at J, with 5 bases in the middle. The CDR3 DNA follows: TGTGCCATCAGTGAGGGCGGCTCCTACGAGCAGTACTTC. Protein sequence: CAISEGGSYEQYF.

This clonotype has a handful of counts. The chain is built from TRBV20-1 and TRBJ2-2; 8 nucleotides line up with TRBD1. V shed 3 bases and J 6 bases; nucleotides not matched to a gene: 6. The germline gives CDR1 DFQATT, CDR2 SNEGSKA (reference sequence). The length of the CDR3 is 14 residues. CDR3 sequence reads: CSARAWTGPGELFF. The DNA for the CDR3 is TGCAGTGCTAGGGCCTGGACAGGGCCCGGGGAGCTGTTTTTT.

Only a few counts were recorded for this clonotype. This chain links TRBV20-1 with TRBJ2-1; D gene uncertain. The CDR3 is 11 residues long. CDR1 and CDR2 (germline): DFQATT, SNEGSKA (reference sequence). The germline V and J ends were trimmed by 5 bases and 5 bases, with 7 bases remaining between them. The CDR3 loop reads CSASVDNEQFF. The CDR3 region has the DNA TGCAGTGCTTCAGTGGACAATGAGCAGTTCTTC.

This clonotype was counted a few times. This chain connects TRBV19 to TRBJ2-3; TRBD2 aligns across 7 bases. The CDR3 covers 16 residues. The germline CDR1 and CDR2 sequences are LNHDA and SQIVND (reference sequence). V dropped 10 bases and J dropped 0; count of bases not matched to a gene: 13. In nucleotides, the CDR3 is TGTGCCACCGCAAACCGGGGCGGGAGAAGCACAGATACGCAGTATTTT. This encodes CATANRGGRSTDTQYF.

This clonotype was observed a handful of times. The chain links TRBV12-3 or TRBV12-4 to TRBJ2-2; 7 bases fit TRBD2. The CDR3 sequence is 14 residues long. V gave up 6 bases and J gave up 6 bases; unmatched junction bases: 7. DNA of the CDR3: TGTGCCAGCAGACCCGGACTAGTTCCCGGGGAGCTGTTTTTT. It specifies CASRPGLVPGELFF.

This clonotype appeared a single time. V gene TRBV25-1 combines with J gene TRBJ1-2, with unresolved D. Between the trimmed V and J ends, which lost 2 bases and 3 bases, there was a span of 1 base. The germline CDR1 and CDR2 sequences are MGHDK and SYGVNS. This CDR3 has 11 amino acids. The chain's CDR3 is CASSEDYGYTF. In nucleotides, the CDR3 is TGTGCCAGCAGTGAAGACTATGGCTACACCTTC.

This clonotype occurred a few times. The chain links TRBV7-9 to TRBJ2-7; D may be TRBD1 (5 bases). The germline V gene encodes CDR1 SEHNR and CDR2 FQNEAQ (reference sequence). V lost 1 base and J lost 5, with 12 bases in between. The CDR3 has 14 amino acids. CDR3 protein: CASSLEAGLHEQYF. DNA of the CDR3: TGTGCCAGCAGCTTAGAGGCAGGGTTACACGAGCAGTACTTC.

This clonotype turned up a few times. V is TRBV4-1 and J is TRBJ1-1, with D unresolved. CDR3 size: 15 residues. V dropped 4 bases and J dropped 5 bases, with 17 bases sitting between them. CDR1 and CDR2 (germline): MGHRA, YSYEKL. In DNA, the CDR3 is TGCGCCAGCAGCCTAGCAGTTTTCCTAAATACTGAAGCTTTCTTT. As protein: CASSLAVFLNTEAFF.

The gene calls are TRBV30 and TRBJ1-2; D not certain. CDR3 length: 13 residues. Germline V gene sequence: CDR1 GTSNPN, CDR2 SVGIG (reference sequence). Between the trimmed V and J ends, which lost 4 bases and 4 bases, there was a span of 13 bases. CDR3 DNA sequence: TGTGCCTGGATTGGAAAGGGAACCTATGGCTACACCTTC. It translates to CAWIGKGTYGYTF.

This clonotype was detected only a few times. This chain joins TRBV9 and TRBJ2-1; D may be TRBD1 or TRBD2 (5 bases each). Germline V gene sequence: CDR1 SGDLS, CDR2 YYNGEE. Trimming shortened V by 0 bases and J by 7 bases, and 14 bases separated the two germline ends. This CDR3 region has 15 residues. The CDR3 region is CASSVGFGEGNEQFF. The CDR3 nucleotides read TGTGCCAGCAGCGTAGGTTTCGGCGAGGGGAATGAGCAGTTCTTC.

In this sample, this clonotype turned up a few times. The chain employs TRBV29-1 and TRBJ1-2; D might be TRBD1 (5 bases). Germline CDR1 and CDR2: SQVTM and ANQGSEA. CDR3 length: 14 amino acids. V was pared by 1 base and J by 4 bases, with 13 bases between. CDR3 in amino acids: CSVEGLRGGYGYTF. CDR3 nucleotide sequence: TGCAGCGTTGAAGGATTGAGGGGCGGCTATGGCTACACCTTC. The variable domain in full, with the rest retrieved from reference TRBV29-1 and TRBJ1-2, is SAVISQKPSRDICQRGTSLTIQCQVDSQVTMMFWYRQQPGQSLTLIATANQGSEATYESGFVIDKFPISRPNLTFSTLTVSNMSPEDSSIYLCSVEGLRGGYGYTFGSGTRLTVV.

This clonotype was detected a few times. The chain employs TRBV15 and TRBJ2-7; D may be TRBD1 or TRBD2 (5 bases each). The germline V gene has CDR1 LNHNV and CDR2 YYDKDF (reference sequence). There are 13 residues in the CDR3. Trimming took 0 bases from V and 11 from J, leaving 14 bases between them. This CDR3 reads CATSREGTSGKYF. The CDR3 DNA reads TGTGCCACCAGCAGAGAGGGGACCTCCGGGAAGTACTTC.

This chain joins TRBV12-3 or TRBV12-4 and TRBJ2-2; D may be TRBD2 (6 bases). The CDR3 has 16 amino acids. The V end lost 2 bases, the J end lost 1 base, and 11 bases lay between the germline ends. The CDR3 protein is CASSLWRARNTGELFF. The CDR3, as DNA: TGTGCCAGCAGTTTATGGAGGGCCAGGAACACCGGGGAGCTGTTTTTT.

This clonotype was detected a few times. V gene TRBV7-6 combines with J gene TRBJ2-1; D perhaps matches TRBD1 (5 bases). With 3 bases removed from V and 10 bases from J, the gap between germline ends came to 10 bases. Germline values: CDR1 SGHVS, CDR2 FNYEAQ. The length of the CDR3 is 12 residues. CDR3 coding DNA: TGTGCCAGCAGCTTGGGGCTCGGGGAGCAGTTCTTC. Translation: CASSLGLGEQFF.

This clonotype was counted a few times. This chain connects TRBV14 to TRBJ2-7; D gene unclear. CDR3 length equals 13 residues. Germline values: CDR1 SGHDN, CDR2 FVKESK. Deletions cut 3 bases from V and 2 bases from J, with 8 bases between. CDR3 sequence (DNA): TGTGCCAGCAGCCAGGCAACCCCCTACGAGCAGTACTTC. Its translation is CASSQATPYEQYF.

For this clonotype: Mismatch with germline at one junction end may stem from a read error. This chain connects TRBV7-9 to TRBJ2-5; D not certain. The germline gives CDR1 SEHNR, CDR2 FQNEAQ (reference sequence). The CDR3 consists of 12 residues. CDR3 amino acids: CASSSSGEAKDF. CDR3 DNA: TGTGCCAGCAGCTCCTCTGGGGAAGCCAAGGACTTC.